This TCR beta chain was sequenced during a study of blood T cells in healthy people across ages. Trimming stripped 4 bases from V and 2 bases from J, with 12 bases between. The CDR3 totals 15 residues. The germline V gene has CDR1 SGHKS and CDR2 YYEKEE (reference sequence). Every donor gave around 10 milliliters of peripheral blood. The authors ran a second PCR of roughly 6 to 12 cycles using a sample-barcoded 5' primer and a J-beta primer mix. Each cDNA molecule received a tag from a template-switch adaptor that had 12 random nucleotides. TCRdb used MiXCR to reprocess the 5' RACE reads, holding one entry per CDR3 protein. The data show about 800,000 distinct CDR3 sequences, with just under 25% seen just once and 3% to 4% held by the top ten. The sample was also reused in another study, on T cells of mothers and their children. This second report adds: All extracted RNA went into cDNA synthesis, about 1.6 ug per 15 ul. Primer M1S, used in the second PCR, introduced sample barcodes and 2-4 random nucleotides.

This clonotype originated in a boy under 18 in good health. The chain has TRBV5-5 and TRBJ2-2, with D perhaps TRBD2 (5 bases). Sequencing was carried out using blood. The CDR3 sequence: CASSLGDPNTGELFF. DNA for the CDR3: TGTGCCAGCAGCCTCGGGGATCCCAACACCGGGGAGCTGTTTTTT.